What follows describes a single TCR beta chain. This record comes from a study of T cell changes during pregnancy in multiple sclerosis. This CDR3 is 15 amino acids long. V was clipped by 10 bases and J by 4 bases; unmatched bases: 11. Germline CDR1 reads MDHEN; CDR2 reads SYDVKM. Profiled with immunoSEQ multiplex PCR; TCRdb holds only in-frame clones, not every one. The table shows tens of thousands of clones, with over 90% occurring only once. Sequenced here: peripheral blood, sampled in the first trimester of pregnancy. This chain uses TRBV28 with TRBJ1-1; TRBD1 matches 11 bases. The receptor was isolated from a female donor with multiple sclerosis, enrolled in a pregnancy study. The CDR3 nucleotides are TGTGCCATCACGGACAGGGGGCCTGGGAGCACTGAAGCTTTCTTT. It yields the protein CAITDRGPGSTEAFF.